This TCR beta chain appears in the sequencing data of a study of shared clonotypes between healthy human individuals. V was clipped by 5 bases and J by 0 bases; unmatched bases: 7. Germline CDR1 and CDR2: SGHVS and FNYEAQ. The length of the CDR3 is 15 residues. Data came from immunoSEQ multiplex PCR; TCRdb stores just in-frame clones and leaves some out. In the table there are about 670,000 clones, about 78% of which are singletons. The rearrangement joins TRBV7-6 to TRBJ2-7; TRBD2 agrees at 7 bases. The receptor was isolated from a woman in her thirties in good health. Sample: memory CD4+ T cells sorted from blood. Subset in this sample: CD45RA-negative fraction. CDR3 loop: CASSELASSSYEQYF. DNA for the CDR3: TGTGCCAGCAGCGAACTAGCGTCTAGCTCCTACGAGCAGTACTTC.